The T cell receptor (beta chain) described here comes from a study of PD-1 blockade in classical Hodgkin lymphoma. Whole-study results and caveats: CD4+ but not CD8+ TCR diversity rose significantly by C4D1. Newly diagnosed patients reportedly trailed healthy donors in baseline TCR diversity.

Relapse was seen in all patients after autologous stem cell transplantation, and brentuximab vedotin exposure was variable. Generated by immunoSEQ multiplex PCR, the TCRdb table keeps only in-frame clones and is missing some. The repertoire consists of 75,000 to 100,000 clones, with roughly 79% occurring once and the leading ten covering roughly 15%. This clone was observed a single time. Its antigen is currently unknown. The same CDR3 arises from other DNA sequences in this sample as well. CDR1 is MDHEN, CDR2 SYDVKM, per germline. After removal of 3 bases from V and 4 bases from J, the junction contained 4 bases not matched to a gene. The length of the CDR3 is 14 residues.

The sequence came from a human donor with classical Hodgkin lymphoma. The rearrangement joins TRBV28 to TRBJ2-7; TRBD1 aligns across 9 bases. Material: peripheral blood mononuclear cells (PBMCs), obtained before the second cycle of nivolumab. The CDR3 DNA is TGTGCCAGCAGTTTCCCCGGGACAGGGTACGAGCAGTACTTC. It yields the protein CASSFPGTGYEQYF.